This TCR beta chain was observed in a study of OX40 agonist ivuxolimab in advanced cancers. General observations from the study: By week 6 at 0.1 to 3.0 mg/kg, blood CD4+ and CD8+ T cells had expanded clonally. Partial responders treated at 0.1-3.0 mg/kg exhibited clonal expansion among the lowest measured. Researchers did not establish what antigens the expanded peripheral T cells target.

Comment on this clone: Antigen specificity is unknown.

The CDR3 length is 12 residues. CDR1 PRHDT and CDR2 FYEKMQ come from the germline V gene (reference sequence). V was cut by 5 bases and J by 5 bases, with 6 bases left in between. Sequencing was performed with immunoSEQ multiplex PCR; in TCRdb, only in-frame clones are kept and a portion is missing. There are fewer than 65,000 clones in the sample; roughly nine tenths occur only once, and about 4.4% lies in the top ten. The V call is TRBV13, the J call TRBJ2-2; a weak D match, TRBD1 (5 bases). The sample was CD4+ or CD8+ T cells sorted from blood, taken in a trial of the OX40 agonist ivuxolimab. The clonotype comes from an adult with an advanced solid tumor such as melanoma, head and neck, liver or kidney cancer. CDR3 loop: CASSRQTGELFF. For the CDR3, the DNA is TGTGCCAGCAGCCGACAGACCGGGGAGCTGTTTTTT.